Sequencing of this TCR beta chain was carried out in a study of T cells in Graves' hyperthyroidism and ophthalmopathy. Germline loops: CDR1 LNHDA, CDR2 SQIVND (reference sequence). CDR3 length equals 16 residues. V dropped 3 bases and J dropped 0 bases, with 9 bases sitting between them. Not enrolled were patients with uncontrolled infection, other autoimmune disease, pregnancy or lactation. Using RNA transcripts as the source, TCR beta CDR3 regions were amplified. The study used the HTBI primer set for a first-round RT-PCR of the TCR CDR3. From the multiplex PCR reads, TCRdb called clonotypes with MiXCR, one entry per CDR3 protein. This table has about 570,000 distinct CDR3 sequences, about half appearing once.

This chain links TRBV19 with TRBJ2-6; possibly TRBD1 for D (5 bases). Sequencing was carried out using peripheral blood or thyroid tissue (not recorded which). The receptor comes from an adult woman with Graves' disease, either hyperthyroidism or ophthalmopathy (not recorded which). The CDR3 loop reads CASSIGARSGANVLTF. CDR3 nucleotide sequence: TGTGCCAGTAGTATTGGGGCACGCTCTGGGGCCAACGTCCTGACTTTC.